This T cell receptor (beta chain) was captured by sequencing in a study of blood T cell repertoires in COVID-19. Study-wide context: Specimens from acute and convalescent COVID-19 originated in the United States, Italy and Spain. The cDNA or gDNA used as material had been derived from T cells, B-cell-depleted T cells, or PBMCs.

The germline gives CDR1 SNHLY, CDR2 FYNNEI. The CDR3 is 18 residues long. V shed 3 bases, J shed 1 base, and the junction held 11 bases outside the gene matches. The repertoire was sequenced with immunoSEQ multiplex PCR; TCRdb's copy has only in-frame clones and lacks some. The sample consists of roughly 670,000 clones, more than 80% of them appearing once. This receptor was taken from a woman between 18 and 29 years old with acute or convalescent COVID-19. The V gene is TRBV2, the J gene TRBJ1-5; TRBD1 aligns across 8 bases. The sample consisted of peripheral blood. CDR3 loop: CASSDSTGVRPSNQPQHF. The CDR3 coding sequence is TGTGCCAGCAGTGACTCGACAGGGGTAAGGCCGAGCAATCAGCCCCAGCATTTT.